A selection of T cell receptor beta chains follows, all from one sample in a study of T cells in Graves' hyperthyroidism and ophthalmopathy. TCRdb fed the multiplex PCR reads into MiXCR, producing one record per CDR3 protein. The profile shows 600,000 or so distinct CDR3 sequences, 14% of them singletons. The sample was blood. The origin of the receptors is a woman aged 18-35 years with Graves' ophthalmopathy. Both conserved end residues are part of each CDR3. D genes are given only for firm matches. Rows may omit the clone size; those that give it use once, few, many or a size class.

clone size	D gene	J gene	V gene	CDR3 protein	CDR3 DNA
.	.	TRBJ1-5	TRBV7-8	CASSLHEGNQPQHF	TGTGCCAGCAGCTTACATGAAGGCAATCAGCCCCAGCATTTT
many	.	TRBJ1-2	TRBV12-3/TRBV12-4	CASSIVSLRNYGYTF	TGTGCCAGCAGTATTGTCTCCCTCCGTAACTATGGCTACACCTTC
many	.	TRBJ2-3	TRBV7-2	CASSLDWGTDTQYF	TGTGCCAGCAGCTTGGACTGGGGCACAGATACGCAGTATTTT
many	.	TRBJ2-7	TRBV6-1	CASRSLRTKSSYEQYF	TGTGCCAGCCGATCCCTAAGAACTAAGAGCTCCTACGAGCAGTACTTC
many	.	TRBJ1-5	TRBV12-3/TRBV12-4	CASSYRAHSNQPQHF	TGTGCCAGCAGTTACCGGGCTCATAGCAATCAGCCCCAGCATTTT
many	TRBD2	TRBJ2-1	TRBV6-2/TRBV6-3	CASKELAGGPGEQFF	TGTGCCAGCAAAGAACTAGCGGGAGGGCCGGGGGAGCAGTTCTTC
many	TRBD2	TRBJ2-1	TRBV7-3	CASSSLAGHYNEQFF	TGTGCCAGCAGCTCCTTAGCGGGACACTACAATGAGCAGTTCTTC
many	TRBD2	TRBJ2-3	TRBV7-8	CASSLEGKGLAGSDTQYF	TGTGCCAGCAGCTTAGAGGGCAAGGGGCTAGCGGGTTCAGATACGCAGTATTTT
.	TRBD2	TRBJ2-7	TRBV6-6	CASSYGRTSLTEQYF	TGTGCCAGCAGTTACGGTCGGACTAGTCTGACCGAGCAGTACTTC
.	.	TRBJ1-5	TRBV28	CASSLPTGLNQPQHF	TGTGCCAGCAGTTTACCCACAGGGCTCAATCAGCCCCAGCATTTT
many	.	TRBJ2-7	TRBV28	CASSYHYEQYF	TGTGCCAGCAGTTACCACTACGAGCAGTACTTC
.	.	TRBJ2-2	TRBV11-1	CASSLGVTGTGELFF	TGTGCCAGCAGCCTGGGGGTCACGGGGACCGGGGAGCTGTTTTTT
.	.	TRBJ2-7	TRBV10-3	CAISENRDRGEQYF	TGTGCCATCAGTGAGAACAGGGATAGGGGTGAGCAGTACTTC
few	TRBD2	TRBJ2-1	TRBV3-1	CASSQENSGGPYEQFF	TGTGCCAGCAGCCAAGAAAACTCGGGAGGGCCATATGAGCAGTTCTTC
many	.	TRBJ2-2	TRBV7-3	CASSLLGGSGTGELFF	TGTGCCAGCAGCTTACTCGGAGGATCGGGCACCGGGGAGCTGTTTTTT
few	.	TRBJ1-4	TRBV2	CASGRQGNEKLSF	TGTGCCAGCGGGCGCCAGGGAAATGAAAAACTGTCTTTT
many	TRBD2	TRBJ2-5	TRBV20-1	CSARRGGETQYF	TGCAGTGCTCGGCGGGGAGGGGAGACCCAGTACTTC
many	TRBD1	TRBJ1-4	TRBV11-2	CASSLDRTGGNEKLFF	TGTGCCAGCAGCTTAGATAGGACAGGGGGCAATGAAAAACTGTTTTTT
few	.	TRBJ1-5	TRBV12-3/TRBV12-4	CASLGGRGQPQHF	TGTGCCAGCCTTGGTGGCAGGGGTCAGCCCCAGCATTTT
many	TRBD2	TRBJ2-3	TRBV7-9	CASSAGVAGGPTDTQYF	TGTGCCAGCAGCGCTGGAGTAGCGGGAGGGCCGACAGATACGCAGTATTTT
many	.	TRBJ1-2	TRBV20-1	CSADGPLNYGYTF	TGCAGTGCAGACGGCCCCCTCAACTATGGCTACACCTTC
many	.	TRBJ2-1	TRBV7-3	CASSVGGSGYEQFF	TGTGCCAGCAGCGTCGGGGGCTCGGGCTATGAGCAGTTCTTC
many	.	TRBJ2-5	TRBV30	CAWARYRGGEETQYF	TGTGCCTGGGCCCGCTACAGGGGAGGGGAGGAGACCCAGTACTTC
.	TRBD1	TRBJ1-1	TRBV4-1	CASSQGQGWGTEAFF	TGCGCCAGCAGCCAAGGACAGGGGTGGGGCACTGAAGCTTTCTTT
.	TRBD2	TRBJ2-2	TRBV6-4	CASSALAGVTGELFF	TGTGCCAGCAGTGCCTTAGCGGGAGTTACCGGGGAGCTGTTTTTT
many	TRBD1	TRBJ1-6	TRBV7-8	CASSLVWTGESPLHF	TGTGCCAGCAGCTTAGTTTGGACAGGGGAATCACCCCTCCACTTT